The 27 T cell receptor beta chains in this list originate from one sample, sequenced in a study of vaccination effects on CD4 cells after COVID-19. Generated by immunoSEQ multiplex PCR, the TCRdb table keeps only in-frame clones and is missing some. Here the sample spans tens of thousands of clones, around 86% being singletons. These receptors' antigens are unknown. Antigen-specific CD4+ T cells were expanded with viral peptide pools in the ViraFEST assay before sequencing. The authors isolated CD4+ T cells after around nine days of culture. Sequenced material: CD4+ T cells from PBMCs cultured with HCoV-229E spike peptides, taken before COVID-19 vaccination. All receptors derive from a human donor who received a COVID-19 vaccine.

This clone occurred once. V and J are TRBV7-9 and TRBJ2-1; no definite D call. There are 15 residues in the CDR3. Looked up from germline, CDR1 is SEHNR and CDR2 is FQNEAQ (reference sequence). V lost 2 bases to trimming and J lost 6 bases, with 14 bases between them. The CDR3 sequence is CASSLTSRSINEQFF. The CDR3 region has the DNA TGTGCCAGCAGCTTAACGTCTAGATCGATCAATGAGCAGTTCTTC.

This chain links TRBV7-8 with TRBJ2-7, with 15 bases that match TRBD2. Trimming cost V 3 bases and J 0 bases; bases outside gene matches: 12. The germline gives CDR1 SGHVS, CDR2 FQNEAQ. This CDR3 has 20 amino acids. DNA of the CDR3: TGTGCCAGCAGCTTGCTCCTGGGACTAGCGGGGGGAAGAGGCTCCTACGAGCAGTACGTC. Amino acid sequence: CASSLLLGLAGGRGSYEQYV.

The V call is TRBV24-1, the J call TRBJ2-3; D uncertain. CDR3 length equals 13 residues. Germline CDR1 and CDR2: KGHDR and SFDVKD. Trimming left V 7 bases short and J 2 bases short, with 9 bases between. The CDR3 coding sequence is TGTGCCACCAGGGGCTCGTACACAGATACGCAGTATTTT. Its protein is CATRGSYTDTQYF.

The rearrangement joins TRBV30 to TRBJ1-2; a weak D match, TRBD1 (6 bases). There are 14 residues in the CDR3. With 8 bases removed from V and 5 bases from J, the gap between germline ends came to 21 bases. The germline V gene has CDR1 GTSNPN and CDR2 SVGIG (reference sequence). CDR3 coding DNA: TGTGCCACTCGTGGGGGGGCGGCAGGGTATGGCTACACCTTC. Translating gives CATRGGAAGYGYTF.

The genes are TRBV2 and TRBJ2-3; possible D gene TRBD1, 6 bases. Germline V lookup: CDR1 SNHLY, CDR2 FYNNEI. The CDR3 has 14 amino acids. V dropped 6 bases and J dropped 6 bases, with 16 bases sitting between them. Here the CDR3 DNA reads TGTGCCAGCAGCCAGTCTGGGGGCGGGGATACGCAGTATTTT. This gives the protein CASSQSGGGDTQYF.

The chain employs TRBV10-3 and TRBJ2-5; 7 nucleotides align to TRBD1. With 3 bases clipped from V and 3 bases from J, the junction kept 7 bases outside the gene matches. This CDR3 has 15 amino acids. The germline V gene encodes CDR1 ENHRY and CDR2 SYGVKD. The CDR3 here is CAISDQGTAKETQYF. In DNA, the CDR3 is TGTGCCATCAGTGACCAAGGGACAGCAAAAGAGACCCAGTACTTC.

The rearrangement joins TRBV3-1 (or the pseudogene TRBV3-2) to TRBJ1-3; the D is unclear. This CDR3 comprises 14 residues. Germline CDR1 and CDR2: LGHDT and YNNKEL (reference sequence). The V gene lost 3 bases and the J gene lost 2 bases, with 8 bases spanning the gap. DNA of the CDR3: TGTGCCAGCAGCCAGGCAAGTGCTGGAAACACCATATATTTT. Its translation: CASSQASAGNTIYF.

J is TRBJ1-2 and V is TRBV28, with D possibly matching TRBD1 (6 bases). The CDR3 runs 14 residues. CDR1 is MDHEN and CDR2 is SYDVKM in the germline V gene. V was trimmed by 6 bases and J by 5 bases, leaving 16 bases between them. The CDR3 DNA reads as TGTGCCAGCAGGGGGGCCATGGGGGCTTATGGCTACACCTTC. It codes for CASRGAMGAYGYTF.

The chain uses TRBV3-1 (or the pseudogene TRBV3-2) and TRBJ1-4, with 8 bases fitting TRBD1. This CDR3 spans 15 amino acids. Germline CDR1 and CDR2: LGHDT and YNNKEL (reference sequence). V shed 2 bases and J 4 bases; nucleotides not matched to a gene: 3. CDR3 nucleotide sequence: TGTGCCAGCAGCCAACGGACAGGGAGTAATGAAAAACTGTTTTTT. It is translated as CASSQRTGSNEKLFF.

The chain recombines TRBV7-2 with TRBJ2-1; weak D call: TRBD1 (6 bases). Per the germline V gene, CDR1 is SGHTA and CDR2 is FQGNSA. CDR3 length equals 17 residues. V was clipped by 4 bases and J by 4 bases, with 20 bases between them. CDR3 loop: CASSYPPAQGGYNEQFF. The CDR3 DNA reads TGTGCCAGCAGCTACCCGCCGGCACAGGGTGGTTACAATGAGCAGTTCTTC.

This clone was observed a handful of times. The rearrangement joins TRBV3-1 (or the pseudogene TRBV3-2) to TRBJ2-3, with D unresolved. Trimming stripped 5 bases from V and 2 bases from J, with 5 bases between. Germline V lookup: CDR1 LGHDT, CDR2 YNNKEL (reference sequence). The CDR3 is 12 amino acids. The CDR3 protein is CASSKATDTQYF. CDR3 bases: TGTGCCAGCAGCAAAGCCACAGATACGCAGTATTTT.

The chain recombines TRBV5-1 with TRBJ2-5; 10 bases align to TRBD2. J was trimmed by 3 bases and V by 4 bases; bases with no gene match: 9. Germline CDR1 and CDR2: SGHRS and YFSETQ. CDR3 size: 16 residues. CDR3 protein: CASSISPSGGKETQYF. The CDR3 region has the DNA TGCGCCAGCAGCATCTCACCTAGCGGGGGAAAAGAGACCCAGTACTTC.

This clone was found a few times. The rearrangement uses TRBV19 and TRBJ1-4, with a possible D match to TRBD1 (6 bases). This CDR3 is built from 14 residues. Germline CDR1 LNHDA, CDR2 SQIVND (reference sequence). V lost 3 bases to trimming and J lost 8 bases, with 13 bases between them. The CDR3 region is CASSIGQNREKLFF. DNA for the CDR3: TGTGCCAGTAGTATCGGACAGAACCGAGAAAAACTGTTTTTT.

The V gene is TRBV2, the J gene TRBJ2-1; TRBD2 agrees at 12 bases. With 4 bases clipped from V and 7 bases from J, the junction kept 14 bases outside the gene matches. The CDR3 consists of 18 residues. CDR1 is SNHLY, CDR2 FYNNEI, per germline. The CDR3 spells CASSGLAGGPETSNEQFF. The CDR3, as DNA: TGTGCCAGCAGTGGGCTAGCGGGGGGGCCTGAGACTAGTAATGAGCAGTTCTTC.

In this sample, this clone is medium-sized. The genes are TRBV19 and TRBJ2-2, with D uncertain. Germline V gene data show CDR1 as LNHDA and CDR2 as SQIVND (reference sequence). CDR3 length: 14 amino acids. V lost 3 bases, J lost 5 bases, and 10 bases lay in between. The DNA for the CDR3 is TGTGCCAGTAGTATCGCCCCGGAGACCGGGGAGCTGTTTTTT. Its protein product is CASSIAPETGELFF.

This chain connects TRBV4-1 to TRBJ1-4, with TRBD1 matching over 9 bases. The germline V gene encodes CDR1 MGHRA and CDR2 YSYEKL. The CDR3 loop spans 17 amino acids. Germline trimming cut 1 base from V and 7 bases from J; bases unmatched to any gene: 10. In nucleotides, the CDR3 is TGCGCCAGCAGCCAAGCCTACTACAGGGGACAGGGTGAAAAACTGTTTTTT. This codes for CASSQAYYRGQGEKLFF.

CDR3 amino acids: CASSADTGARGYTF. DNA of the CDR3: TGTGCCAGCAGCGCTGACACAGGGGCTAGGGGCTACACCTTC. V and J are TRBV5-5 and TRBJ1-2; 7 bases match TRBD1. The CDR3 consists of 14 residues. Germline trimming cut 4 bases from V and 8 bases from J; bases unmatched to any gene: 11. CDR1 SGHKS and CDR2 YYEKEE come from the germline V gene (reference sequence). Filled out from reference TRBV5-5 and TRBJ1-2, the complete variable domain reads DAGVTQSPTHLIKTRGQQVTLRCSPISGHKSVSWYQQVLGQGPQFIFQYYEKEERGRGNFPDRFSARQFPNYSSELNVNALLLGDSALYLCASSADTGARGYTFGSGTRLTVV.

The V gene is TRBV6-5, the J gene TRBJ1-4; no definite D call. The germline V and J ends were trimmed by 2 bases and 2 bases, with 9 bases remaining between them. The CDR3 has 15 residues. The germline gives CDR1 MNHEY, CDR2 SVGAGI. In nucleotides, the CDR3 is TGTGCCAGCAGTTACGTTTCACAGACTAATGAAAAACTGTTTTTT. It translates to CASSYVSQTNEKLFF.

This sequence joins TRBV2 and TRBJ1-2; D gene unclear. CDR1 and CDR2 (germline): SNHLY, FYNNEI. V lost 2 bases, J lost 5 bases, and 9 bases lay in between. The CDR3 has 13 residues. DNA for the CDR3: TGTGCCAGCAGTGAAAACCCCGAATATGGCTACACCTTC. It codes for CASSENPEYGYTF.

V usage is TRBV12-3 or TRBV12-4 and J usage is TRBJ2-5, with 7 bases identical to TRBD2. Trimming cost V 3 bases and J 4 bases; bases outside gene matches: 2. The CDR3 has 13 amino acids. CDR3 protein: CASSFWGGETQYF. CDR3 sequence (DNA): TGTGCCAGCAGTTTCTGGGGGGGAGAGACCCAGTACTTC.

The gene calls are TRBV6-6 and TRBJ1-3, with unresolved D. Germline values: CDR1 MNHNY, CDR2 SVGAGI (reference sequence). The CDR3 is 13 residues long. V was shortened by 4 bases and J by 1 base, with 5 bases between the two germline ends. The CDR3 DNA follows: TGTGCCAGCAGTTCGGTGTCTGGAAACACCATATATTTT. This translates into CASSSVSGNTIYF.

This chain links TRBV21-1 with TRBJ2-7; the tabulated D call, TRBD1, remains unverified against the DNA. TRBV21-1 is described as a pseudogene. The CDR3 is made up of 13 amino acids. DNA of the CDR3: TGTGCCAGCAGCAAAGCAGGCAGGGGGTCGAGTAACGTC. Its protein is CASSKAGRGSSNV.

This sequence joins TRBV4-3 and TRBJ2-1, with D possibly called TRBD1 or TRBD2 (5 bases each). V was pared by 0 bases and J by 4 bases, with 13 bases between. This CDR3 comprises 16 residues. Germline values: CDR1 LGHNA, CDR2 YSLEER. The DNA of the CDR3 is TGCGCCAGCAGCCAAGACTCCTGGTGGGGGTACAATGAGCAGTTCTTC. Protein sequence: CASSQDSWWGYNEQFF.

This chain uses TRBV6-4 with TRBJ2-1; weak D call: TRBD1 (6 bases). The CDR3 totals 16 residues. V lost 4 bases to trimming and J lost 0 bases, with 13 bases between them. Germline CDR1 MRHNA, CDR2 SNTAGT. The CDR3 region has the DNA TGTGCCAGCAGTGTACAGGGCCTGAGCTCCTACAATGAGCAGTTCTTC. Translated, it gives CASSVQGLSSYNEQFF.

The rearrangement joins TRBV5-1 to TRBJ2-2, with 10 bases that match TRBD1. After removal of 5 bases from V and 5 bases from J, the junction contained 12 bases not matched to a gene. Germline V gives CDR1 SGHRS, CDR2 YFSETQ. This CDR3 is 17 amino acids long. In DNA, the CDR3 is TGCGCCAGCAGGTCCGGGTTGACAGGGGGCGCGACCGGGGAGCTGTTTTTT. Its translation: CASRSGLTGGATGELFF.

J is TRBJ2-3 and V is TRBV3-1 (or the pseudogene TRBV3-2); the D gene is possibly TRBD2 (6 bases). This CDR3 has 17 amino acids. Germline CDR1 LGHDT, CDR2 YNNKEL (reference sequence). Trimming removed 0 bases at V and 5 bases at J, with 18 bases between. CDR3 nucleotides: TGTGCCAGCAGCCAAGATTTCCAGGGAGGAGAGAGAGATACGCAGTATTTT. The encoded protein is CASSQDFQGGERDTQYF.

The chain carries TRBV30 and TRBJ2-6; D might be TRBD2 (6 bases). The V end lost 3 bases, the J end lost 2 bases, and 11 bases lay between the germline ends. The germline V gene has CDR1 GTSNPN and CDR2 SVGIG (reference sequence). This CDR3 has 15 amino acids. CDR3 region: CAWSWSGAGANVLTF. CDR3 DNA: TGTGCCTGGAGCTGGTCGGGGGCTGGGGCCAACGTCCTGACTTTC.